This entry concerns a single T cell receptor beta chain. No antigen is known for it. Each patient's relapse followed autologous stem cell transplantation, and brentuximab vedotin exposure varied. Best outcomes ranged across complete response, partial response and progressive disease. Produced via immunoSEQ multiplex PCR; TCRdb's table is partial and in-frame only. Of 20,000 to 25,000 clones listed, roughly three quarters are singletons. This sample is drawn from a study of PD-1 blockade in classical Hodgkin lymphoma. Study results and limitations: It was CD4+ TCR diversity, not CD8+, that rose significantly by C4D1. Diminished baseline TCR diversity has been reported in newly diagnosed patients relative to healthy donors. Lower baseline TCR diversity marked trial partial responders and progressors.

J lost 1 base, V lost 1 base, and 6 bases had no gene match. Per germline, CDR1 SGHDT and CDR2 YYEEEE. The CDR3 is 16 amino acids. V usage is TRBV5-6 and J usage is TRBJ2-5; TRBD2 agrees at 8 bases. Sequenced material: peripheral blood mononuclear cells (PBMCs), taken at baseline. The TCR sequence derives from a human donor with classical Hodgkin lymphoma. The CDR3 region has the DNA TGTGCCAGCAGCTTGAGGAAGCGGGGGCTCCAAGAGACCCAGTACTTC. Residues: CASSLRKRGLQETQYF.